This T cell receptor (beta chain) was recovered during a study of CD8+ T cells in alopecia areata. Germline assignment: CDR1 SGHRS and CDR2 YFSETQ. The CDR3 extends over 14 amino acids. J gave up 13 bases and V 4 bases, and 16 bases lay outside the gene matches. Points on this clone: Its antigen is undetermined.

Notes on the study in general: Scalp samples also contribute reads from the resident alphabeta T cells found in normal skin. Affected scalp, especially in alopecia totalis/universalis, had a higher clonality than normal scalp did. Mice showed clearer TCR sharing than patients did, a gap that was possibly HLA-related.

RNA extraction was followed by reverse transcription into cDNA, which acted as the sequencing template. Profiled with immunoSEQ multiplex PCR; TCRdb holds only in-frame clones, not every one. The table includes about 200,000 clones, just over 55% detected once. The sequence derives from a human donor in good health. The specimen was CD8+ T cells sorted from blood. The chain links TRBV5-1 to TRBJ1-2, with 7 bases matching TRBD1. CDR3 nucleotide sequence: TGCGCCAGCAGCCACAACGGGCCTCGACAGGGAACCACCTTC. Translating it yields CASSHNGPRQGTTF. Filled out from reference TRBV5-1 and TRBJ1-2, the complete variable domain reads KAGVTQTPRYLIKTRGQQVTLSCSPISGHRSVSWYQQTPGQGLQFLFEYFSETQRNKGNFPGRFSGRQFSNSRSEMNVSTLELGDSALYLCASSHNGPRQGTTFGSGTRLTVV.